This T cell receptor beta chain was found in a study of cytomegalovirus exposure and HLA in healthy donors. Study outcomes and limitations: The classifier reportedly diagnosed cytomegalovirus status with high sensitivity and specificity. Overall, approximately 180 TCR beta chains were annotated as cytomegalovirus-associated.

Germline V gene sequence: CDR1 MRHNA, CDR2 SNTAGT. The V end lost 3 bases, the J end lost 4 bases, and 10 bases lay between the germline ends. CDR3 size: 14 residues. On this clone: Antigen: not known.

The method was immunoSEQ multiplex PCR; TCRdb's version includes in-frame clones alone and lacks a portion of them. Seen here are some 340,000 clones, approximately 90% observed once, and the top ten hold roughly 1.2%. V and J are TRBV6-4 and TRBJ1-5, with D maybe TRBD1 (5 bases). This TCR derives from a woman in her twenties or thirties in good health and CMV-seropositive. Sample: PBMCs. CDR3 nucleotides: TGTGCCAGCAGTGAGATGGGGGGGAATCAGCCCCAGCATTTT. Translating it yields CASSEMGGNQPQHF.